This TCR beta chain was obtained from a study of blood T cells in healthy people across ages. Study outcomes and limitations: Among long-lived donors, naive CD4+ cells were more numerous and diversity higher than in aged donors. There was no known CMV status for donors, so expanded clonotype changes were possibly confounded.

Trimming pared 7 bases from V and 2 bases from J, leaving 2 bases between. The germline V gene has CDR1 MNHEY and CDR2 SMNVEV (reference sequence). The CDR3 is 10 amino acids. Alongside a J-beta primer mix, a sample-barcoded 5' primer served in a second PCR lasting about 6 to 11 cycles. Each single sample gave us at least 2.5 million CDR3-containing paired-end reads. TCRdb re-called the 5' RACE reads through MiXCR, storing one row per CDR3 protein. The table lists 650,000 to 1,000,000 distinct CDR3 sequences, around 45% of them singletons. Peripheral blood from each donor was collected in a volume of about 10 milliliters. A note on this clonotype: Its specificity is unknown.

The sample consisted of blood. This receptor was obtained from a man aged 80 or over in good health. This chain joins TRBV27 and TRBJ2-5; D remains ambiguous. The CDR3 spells CASTQETQYF. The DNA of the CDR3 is TGTGCCAGCACGCAAGAGACCCAGTACTTC.